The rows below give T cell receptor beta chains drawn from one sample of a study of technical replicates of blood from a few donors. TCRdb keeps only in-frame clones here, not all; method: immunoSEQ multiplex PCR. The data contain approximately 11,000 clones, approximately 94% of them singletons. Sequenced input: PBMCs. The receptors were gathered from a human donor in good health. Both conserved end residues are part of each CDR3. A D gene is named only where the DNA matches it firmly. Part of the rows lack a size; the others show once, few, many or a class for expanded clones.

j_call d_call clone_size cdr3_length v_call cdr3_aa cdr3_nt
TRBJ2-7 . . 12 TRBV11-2 CASSLAGYEQYF TGTGCCAGCAGCTTAGCGGGGTACGAGCAGTACTTC
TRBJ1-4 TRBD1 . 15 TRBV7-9 CASSLGTGGHEKLFF TGTGCCAGCAGCTTAGGGACAGGGGGCCATGAAAAACTGTTTTTT
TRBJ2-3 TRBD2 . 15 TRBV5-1 CASSPTSGPGTTQYF TGCGCCAGCAGCCCCACTAGCGGGCCGGGCACTACGCAGTATTTT
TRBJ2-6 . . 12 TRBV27 CATGSGANVLTF TGTGCCACGGGTTCTGGGGCCAACGTCCTGACTTTC
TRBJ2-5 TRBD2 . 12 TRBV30 CAWGAGQETQYF TGTGCCTGGGGAGCGGGACAAGAGACCCAGTACTTC
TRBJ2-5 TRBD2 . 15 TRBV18 CASSPNAGVGETQYF TGTGCCAGCTCACCAAATGCGGGAGTGGGAGAGACCCAGTACTTC
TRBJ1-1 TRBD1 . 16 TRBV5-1 CASSAGTAYWNTEAFF TGCGCCAGCAGCGCGGGGACAGCCTACTGGAACACTGAAGCTTTCTTT
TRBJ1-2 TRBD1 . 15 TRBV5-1 CASSLEAGGDYGYTF TGCGCCAGCAGCTTGGAGGCAGGGGGCGATTATGGCTACACCTTC
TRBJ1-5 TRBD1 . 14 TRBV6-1 CASSYQGVGQPQHF TGTGCCAGCAGCTACCAGGGGGTGGGTCAGCCCCAGCATTTT
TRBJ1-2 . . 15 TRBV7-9 CASSLATVANYGYTF TGTGCCAGCAGCTTAGCAACGGTAGCTAACTATGGCTACACCTTC
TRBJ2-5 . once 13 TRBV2 CASRSQGGETQYF TGTGCCAGCCGGTCCCAGGGGGGAGAGACCCAGTACTTC
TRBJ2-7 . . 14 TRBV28 CASIDTPGTYEQYF TGTGCCAGCATTGACACTCCCGGTACCTACGAGCAGTACTTC
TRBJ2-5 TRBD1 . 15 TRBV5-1 CASSDSTGRGETQYF TGCGCCAGCAGCGATTCGACAGGGCGAGGGGAGACCCAGTACTTC
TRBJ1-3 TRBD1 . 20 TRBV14 CASSQDRGTGPLRAGNTIYF TGTGCCAGCAGCCAAGATCGGGGGACAGGGCCCCTCCGGGCTGGAAACACCATATATTTT
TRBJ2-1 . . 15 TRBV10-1 CASSESRRWNNEQFF TGCGCCAGCAGTGAGTCGAGGAGGTGGAACAATGAGCAGTTCTTC
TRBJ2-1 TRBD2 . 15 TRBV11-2 CASSLVAGLPNEQFF TGTGCCAGCAGCTTAGTAGCGGGACTTCCTAATGAGCAGTTCTTC